This T cell receptor beta chain was profiled in a study of cytomegalovirus exposure and HLA in healthy donors. This clone came up once. Its matching antigen is unknown. After removal of 1 base from V and 5 bases from J, the junction contained 7 bases not matched to a gene. The germline gives CDR1 SGHAT, CDR2 FQNNGV. This CDR3 contains 15 residues. Study results and caveats: Many donors shared some public TCRs, even though most TCR sequences were rare.

Libraries were prepared by immunoSEQ multiplex PCR; TCRdb keeps only in-frame clonotypes and omits some of them. The data show under 200,000 clones, 91% seen once. Sequenced input: PBMCs. The TCR was taken from a woman younger than 35 in good health and CMV-seropositive. V usage is TRBV11-2 and J usage is TRBJ2-7; the match to TRBD2 covers 8 bases. Here the CDR3 DNA reads TGTGCCAGCAGCTTAGGGGGTAGCGGGAACCACGAGCAGTACTTC. Its protein product is CASSLGGSGNHEQYF.